Shown below are 29 T cell receptor beta chains from a single sample sequenced in a study of T cells expressing NK-cell markers. No DNA is given; TCRdb re-called the 5' RACE reads and lists each CDR3 protein once. The sample table sets out 300,000 or so distinct CDR3 sequences. The sequenced sample was blood T cells: a sorted CD56 or NKG2C T cell subset, CD4+ or CD8+ T cells, or bulk PBMC T cells (not recorded which). These receptors all come from a woman aged 18 to 75 in good health.

This chain connects TRBV25-1 to TRBJ2-5; the TCRdb D gene call, TRBD1, has no DNA to confirm it. There are 14 residues in the CDR3. CDR1 and CDR2 from the germline V gene are MGHDK and SYGVNS. The chain's CDR3 is CASSGRTGFGTQYF.

V usage is TRBV19 and J usage is TRBJ1-1. The CDR3 contains 16 residues. The germline CDR1 and CDR2 sequences are LNHDA and SQIVND (reference sequence). Here the CDR3 reads CASIGRGTTMNTEAFF.

CDR3 region: CSAREVQAGDVQPQHF. V usage is TRBV20-1 and J usage is TRBJ1-5; lacking DNA, the TRBD1 call made by TCRdb goes unchecked. This CDR3 is built from 16 residues. CDR1 DFQATT and CDR2 SNEGSKA come from the germline V gene (reference sequence).

The rearrangement joins TRBV9 to TRBJ2-2; TCRdb reports TRBD2, a call that lacks DNA to check it against. Germline V gene sequence: CDR1 SGDLS, CDR2 YYNGEE. The CDR3 runs 13 residues. The CDR3 sequence is CASSNAGTGELFF.

This chain uses TRBV4-3 with TRBJ2-1. CDR3 length: 15 amino acids. Germline V CDR1 and CDR2: LGHNA, YSLEER. This chain's CDR3 is CASSQAGSSYNEQFF.

V usage is TRBV11-2 and J usage is TRBJ1-6. This CDR3 region has 14 residues. Germline CDR1 and CDR2: SGHAT and FQNNGV. This CDR3 reads CASSRRSMGSPLHF.

The rearrangement joins TRBV3-1 to TRBJ2-5. CDR1 is LGHDT, CDR2 YNNKEL, per germline (reference sequence). This CDR3 is 15 amino acids long. Here the CDR3 reads CASSRRGESQETQYF.

The chain uses TRBV2 and TRBJ2-3. Germline V gene data show CDR1 as SNHLY and CDR2 as FYNNEI. CDR3 length: 14 amino acids. CDR3 amino acids: CASSDVVSTDTQYF.

This rearrangement joins TRBV11-2 to TRBJ2-1; the D call of TRBD2 rests on TCRdb alone, since no DNA is present to check it. Germline V gene data show CDR1 as SGHAT and CDR2 as FQNNGV. The CDR3 runs to 17 residues. This chain's CDR3 is CASSLDMSSERYNEQFF.

V usage is TRBV7-2 and J usage is TRBJ1-4. The CDR3 spans 16 residues. CDR1 SGHTA and CDR2 FQGNSA come from the germline V gene. CDR3 region: CASSLEARPTNEKLFF.

V gene TRBV19 combines with J gene TRBJ2-7; TCRdb selects TRBD2, and the lack of DNA leaves this call unchecked. Germline V gene data show CDR1 as LNHDA and CDR2 as SQIVND (reference sequence). This CDR3 region has 15 residues. CDR3 sequence reads: CASSPWTSGTYEQYF.

This chain joins TRBV18 and TRBJ2-1; TCRdb's D call of TRBD1 is untestable without DNA. CDR3 length: 14 residues. Germline V gene sequence: CDR1 KGHSH, CDR2 LQKENI. CDR3 loop: CASSPPGGASEQFF.

The V gene is TRBV6-2 or TRBV6-3, the J gene TRBJ2-1. The CDR3 totals 11 residues. CDR1 is MNHEY and CDR2 is SVGEGT in the germline V gene. The CDR3 spells CASRLNNEQFF.

The chain employs TRBV11-2 and TRBJ2-5. There are 14 residues in the CDR3. Germline V lookup: CDR1 SGHAT, CDR2 FQNNGV. This CDR3 reads CASSLVGARQTQYF.

This sequence joins TRBV24-1 and TRBJ2-2. The CDR3 is 14 amino acids. The germline gives CDR1 KGHDR, CDR2 SFDVKD. The CDR3 loop reads CATSDPGKTGELFF.

The chain is built from TRBV5-1 and TRBJ2-3; TCRdb's D call, TRBD2, is unchecked because there is no DNA. The CDR3 loop spans 16 amino acids. CDR1 is SGHRS, CDR2 YFSETQ, per germline. CDR3 amino acids: CASSLLGLGSTDTQYF.

This sequence joins TRBV27 and TRBJ2-5; lacking DNA, the TRBD2 call made by TCRdb goes unchecked. CDR1 and CDR2 from the germline V gene are MNHEY and SMNVEV (reference sequence). This CDR3 contains 13 residues. The CDR3 here is CASTSRGGETQYF.

The gene calls are TRBV29-1 and TRBJ1-1; the D call from TCRdb, TRBD1, cannot be confirmed without DNA. The CDR3 extends over 12 amino acids. The germline V gene has CDR1 SQVTM and CDR2 ANQGSEA. CDR3 loop: CSVEGSPSEAFF.

The chain joins TRBV4-3 to TRBJ1-4; TCRdb outputs TRBD1, but without DNA this stays unchecked. The CDR3 totals 13 residues. Germline CDR1 is LGHNA and CDR2 is YSLEER. The CDR3: CASSQTGNEKLFF.

The gene calls are TRBV3-1 and TRBJ2-5; no DNA is available, so the TRBD2 call from TCRdb remains unchecked. CDR3 size: 16 residues. CDR1 and CDR2 (germline): LGHDT, YNNKEL (reference sequence). The CDR3 sequence: CASSQLRLVQQETQYF.

This chain links TRBV5-1 with TRBJ2-3; TCRdb selects TRBD1, and the lack of DNA leaves this call unchecked. CDR3 length: 14 amino acids. CDR1 and CDR2 (germline): SGHRS, YFSETQ. CDR3 sequence: CASVTGRGTDTQYF.

The chain recombines TRBV15 with TRBJ2-1; with no DNA, the TCRdb D assignment of TRBD1 cannot be verified. Germline assignment: CDR1 LNHNV and CDR2 YYDKDF (reference sequence). The CDR3 totals 15 residues. The CDR3 loop is CATSRERQGRDEQFF.

The CDR3 protein is CASSPQDRATDTQYF. The rearrangement uses TRBV18 and TRBJ2-3; there is no DNA to check the TCRdb D call of TRBD1. This CDR3 has 15 residues. Looked up from germline, CDR1 is KGHSH and CDR2 is LQKENI.

The rearrangement links TRBV11-3 to TRBJ2-1. CDR3 length: 15 amino acids. The germline gives CDR1 SGHNT, CDR2 YENEEA. CDR3: CASSIGHNSYNEQFF.

The chain combines TRBV6-6 with TRBJ1-6; the TCRdb D gene call, TRBD1, has no DNA to confirm it. The CDR3 runs 13 residues. Looked up from germline, CDR1 is MNHNY and CDR2 is SVGAGI (reference sequence). The CDR3 region is CASRSRGGSPLHF.

The genes are TRBV6-2 or TRBV6-3 and TRBJ1-6. The CDR3 is 12 residues long. Germline loops: CDR1 MNHEY, CDR2 SVGEGT. The CDR3 spells CASTDIVSPLHF.

V gene TRBV7-3 combines with J gene TRBJ2-1; the TRBD2 assignment by TCRdb is unverifiable without DNA. Germline CDR1 reads SGHTA; CDR2 reads FQGTGA. There are 16 residues in the CDR3. The CDR3 sequence: CASSFRGRGLDNEQFF.

The genes are TRBV5-6 and TRBJ2-6; the TCRdb D gene call, TRBD1, has no DNA to confirm it. The CDR3 is 18 amino acids. Germline V gene lookup returns CDR1 SGHDT and CDR2 YYEEEE. The chain's CDR3 is CASSSPGQGLSGANVLTF.

This chain uses TRBV25-1 with TRBJ1-2; the TRBD1 assignment by TCRdb is unverifiable without DNA. Germline CDR1 reads MGHDK; CDR2 reads SYGVNS. This CDR3 spans 14 amino acids. This CDR3 reads CASSESVTVYGYTF.